The clone carrying this T cell receptor (beta chain) came up many times. Its antigen is not identified. The sample comes from a study of T cells in Graves' hyperthyroidism and ophthalmopathy. Whole-study results and caveats: Clonotypes that were expanded in thyroid above 0.001 mostly appeared in blood too. A median roughly six months before onset, the model predicted ophthalmopathy.

This CDR3 is 12 amino acids long. The V and J ends lost 5 bases and 4 bases respectively, with 5 bases between them. Germline V gene lookup returns CDR1 MDHEN and CDR2 SYDVKM. The sample, blood from the first hyperthyroidism diagnosis, precedes any ophthalmopathy symptoms. RNA transcripts gave rise to amplified TCR beta CDR3 regions. The primer set for the first-round RT-PCR of the TCR CDR3 was HTBI. Via MiXCR, TCRdb re-called the multiplex PCR reads, giving one row per CDR3 protein. The profile shows under 300,000 distinct CDR3 sequences, roughly 15% of them singletons. J is TRBJ2-2 and V is TRBV28, with D hard to call. Source material: blood. This receptor was obtained from a middle-aged woman with Graves' hyperthyroidism that later progressed to Graves' ophthalmopathy. CDR3 coding DNA: TGTGCCAGCAGTCAAGGCACCGGGGAGCTGTTTTTT. This sequence encodes CASSQGTGELFF.